The rows below give T cell receptor beta chains drawn from one sample of a study of cytomegalovirus exposure and HLA in healthy donors. Only in-frame clones appear in the TCRdb table, and some are missing; sequencing was by immunoSEQ multiplex PCR. Among approximately 180,000 clones, 78% were seen once, and the ten largest hold less than 15%. Specimen: PBMCs. All receptors derive from a woman between 50 and 59 years old in good health and CMV-seropositive. CDR3s include the opening cysteine and the closing phenylalanine or tryptophan. The order of the fields is J gene, V gene, CDR3 protein.

j_gene: TRBJ1-1
v_gene: TRBV5-1
CDR3aa: CASSIGQGRAGNTEAFF

j_gene: TRBJ2-1
v_gene: TRBV7-9
CDR3aa: CASSLAGTPAYNEQFF

j_gene: TRBJ2-3
v_gene: TRBV5-8
CDR3aa: CASSQGLAGAPFSSDTQYF

j_gene: TRBJ2-3
v_gene: TRBV10-3
CDR3aa: CAISGPGTGLNTDTQYF

j_gene: TRBJ2-6
v_gene: TRBV7-9
CDR3aa: CASSGQNYYSGANVLTF

j_gene: TRBJ2-3
v_gene: TRBV5-6
CDR3aa: CASSLNRGARKDTQYF

j_gene: TRBJ2-2
v_gene: TRBV9
CDR3aa: CASSVGLTVTGELFF

j_gene: TRBJ1-2
v_gene: TRBV19
CDR3aa: CASSGTAREGYTF

j_gene: TRBJ2-1
v_gene: TRBV10-3
CDR3aa: CAISARTSGDRYNEQFF

j_gene: TRBJ2-2
v_gene: TRBV7-9
CDR3aa: CASSAGPGNTGELFF

j_gene: TRBJ2-3
v_gene: TRBV10-3
CDR3aa: CAISESRTGGRDTQYF